The 21 T cell receptor beta chains presented below share a single source sample, sequenced in a study of blood T cell repertoires in COVID-19. This table comes from immunoSEQ multiplex PCR, and its TCRdb copy is limited to in-frame clones, with some not included. The data contain about 140,000 clones, about 80% of them singletons. The specimen was peripheral blood. All receptors derive from a man between 65 and 85 years old who had recovered from COVID-19.

The rearrangement joins TRBV5-1 to TRBJ1-5; D gene ambiguous. There are 15 residues in the CDR3. Between the trimmed V and J ends, which lost 8 bases and 2 bases, there was a span of 17 bases. Looked up from germline, CDR1 is SGHRS and CDR2 is YFSETQ. The chain's CDR3 is CASSGGVDGNQPQHF. DNA of the CDR3: TGCGCCAGTAGCGGCGGGGTTGATGGCAATCAGCCCCAGCATTTT.

The CDR3 DNA reads TGTGCCATCAGTGAGGACAGGGATGAAAAACTGTTTTTT. Protein product: CAISEDRDEKLFF. The chain recombines TRBV10-3 with TRBJ1-4, with TRBD1 identical over 7 bases. The CDR3 loop spans 13 amino acids. The ends lost 2 bases at V and 6 bases at J; junction bases unmatched: 0. Per the germline V gene, CDR1 is ENHRY and CDR2 is SYGVKD.

The V call is TRBV11-3, the J call TRBJ1-2; possible D gene TRBD1, 6 bases. Between the trimmed V and J ends, which lost 9 bases and 6 bases, there was a span of 17 bases. This CDR3 has 13 amino acids. Germline CDR1 is SGHNT and CDR2 is YENEEA. CDR3 DNA: TGTGCCAGTTCAATCACGGGGGGGCATGGCTACACCTTC. It is translated as CASSITGGHGYTF.

The chain combines TRBV29-1 with TRBJ2-7, with a possible D match to TRBD1 (6 bases). Per germline, CDR1 SQVTM and CDR2 ANQGSEA. The germline V and J ends were trimmed by 7 bases and 4 bases, with 11 bases remaining between them. The CDR3 consists of 11 residues. The CDR3 region is CSARTAYEQYF. The CDR3, as DNA: TGCAGCGCTCGGACAGCTTACGAGCAGTACTTC.

The V call is TRBV12-5, the J call TRBJ2-7; 7 bases fit TRBD2. The V gene end was trimmed by 0 bases and the J gene end by 6 bases; junction bases not matched to a gene: 8. This CDR3 comprises 15 residues. Germline V lookup: CDR1 LGHNT, CDR2 FRNRAP. CDR3 DNA: TGTGCTAGTGGTTTGGTGGGGGGACTACACGGCGAGCAGTACTTC. It is translated as CASGLVGGLHGEQYF.

CDR3 nucleotides: TGCGCCAGCAGCGGCCCCCCGGACAGGGTTGAGGAGACCCAGTACTTC. It yields the protein CASSGPPDRVEETQYF. The V and J genes are TRBV10-2 and TRBJ2-5; 8 positions match TRBD1. Losses at the gene ends were 6 bases for V and 5 bases for J; bases not matched to a gene: 14. The CDR3 consists of 16 residues. The germline V gene has CDR1 WSHSY and CDR2 SAAADI.

The gene calls are TRBV6-1 and TRBJ2-5; 13 positions match TRBD2. This CDR3 is built from 17 residues. Germline lookup yields CDR1 MNHNS and CDR2 SASEGT. With V trimmed by 4 bases and J by 2 bases, 7 bases remained unmatched. CDR3 residues: CASSGGLAGLEQETQYF. CDR3 nucleotides: TGTGCCAGCAGTGGGGGACTAGCGGGATTAGAACAAGAGACCCAGTACTTC.

The chain joins TRBV6-5 to TRBJ1-2; D not resolved. From germline, CDR1 is MNHEY and CDR2 SVGAGI. V lost 2 bases to trimming and J lost 0 bases, with 13 bases between them. The CDR3 spans 16 residues. CDR3 sequence reads: CASSYALPGANYGYTF. Here the CDR3 DNA reads TGTGCCAGCAGTTACGCCCTCCCGGGTGCTAACTATGGCTACACCTTC.

This chain links TRBV30 with TRBJ1-1; D unresolved. Germline V gene sequence: CDR1 GTSNPN, CDR2 SVGIG (reference sequence). The V and J ends lost 3 bases and 3 bases respectively, with 11 bases between them. The CDR3 loop spans 13 amino acids. The CDR3 DNA sequence: TGTGCCTGGAGCGGCAGGTGGGACACTGAAGCTTTCTTT. Translation: CAWSGRWDTEAFF. Combining the CDR3 with reference TRBV30 and TRBJ1-1 gives the whole variable domain SQTIHQWPATLVQPVGSPLSLECTVEGTSNPNLYWYRQAAGRGLQLLFYSVGIGQISSEVPQNLSASRPQDRQFILSSKKLLLSDSGFYLCAWSGRWDTEAFFGQGTRLTVV.

The chain uses TRBV7-3 and TRBJ2-1, with D possibly being TRBD1 (6 bases). V lost 5 bases to trimming and J lost 2 bases, with 13 bases between them. Germline CDR1 SGHTA, CDR2 FQGTGA. This CDR3 has 15 amino acids. CDR3 protein: CASSERAGAYNEQFF. CDR3 nucleotide sequence: TGTGCCAGCAGCGAGAGGGCAGGGGCCTACAATGAGCAGTTCTTC.

The rearrangement uses TRBV19 and TRBJ2-7; 11 bases line up with TRBD2. J lost 2 bases, V lost 0 bases, and 3 bases had no gene match. The length of the CDR3 is 16 residues. CDR1 is LNHDA and CDR2 is SQIVND in the germline V gene (reference sequence). The CDR3 reads CASSIDVAGGTYEQYF. CDR3 DNA sequence: TGTGCCAGTAGTATAGATGTAGCGGGAGGGACCTACGAGCAGTACTTC.

The chain combines TRBV10-3 with TRBJ1-2; unclear D gene. Germline CDR1 ENHRY, CDR2 SYGVKD. Trimming stripped 11 bases from V and 6 bases from J, with 25 bases between. The CDR3 covers 15 residues. Here the CDR3 DNA reads TGTGCCGCCATTCGCGGCCCTGGAACCGGAGATGGCTACACCTTC. Protein sequence: CAAIRGPGTGDGYTF.

V gene TRBV2 combines with J gene TRBJ1-4, with D maybe TRBD1 (5 bases). The V gene lost 5 bases and the J gene lost 0 bases, with 16 bases spanning the gap. The CDR3 extends over 17 amino acids. Germline V gene lookup returns CDR1 SNHLY and CDR2 FYNNEI. The CDR3 sequence: CASSRQGAPTTNEKLFF. The CDR3 DNA follows: TGTGCCAGCAGTCGACAAGGGGCACCCACAACTAATGAAAAACTGTTTTTT.

The chain couples TRBV10-2 to TRBJ2-2; D may be TRBD1 (5 bases). V was cut by 3 bases and J by 7 bases, with 9 bases left in between. This CDR3 spans 13 amino acids. CDR1 WSHSY and CDR2 SAAADI come from the germline V gene. CDR3 nucleotide sequence: TGCGCCAGCAGTGATGCAGGGCGCGGGGAGCTGTTTTTT. This sequence encodes CASSDAGRGELFF.

The chain is built from TRBV9 and TRBJ2-5; the match to TRBD2 covers 15 bases. This CDR3 comprises 15 residues. In germline, CDR1 is SGDLS, CDR2 YYNGEE. J gave up 4 bases and V 4 bases, and 2 bases lay outside the gene matches. The CDR3: CASSMGLAGGETQYF. CDR3 nucleotides: TGTGCCAGCAGCATGGGACTAGCGGGAGGAGAGACCCAGTACTTC.

The gene calls are TRBV15 and TRBJ2-7; D might be TRBD2 (6 bases). Deletions cut 0 bases from V and 4 bases from J, with 13 bases between. The germline V gene encodes CDR1 LNHNV and CDR2 YYDKDF (reference sequence). CDR3 length equals 15 residues. The CDR3 bases are TGTGCCACCAGCAGAGATCTTGGTAGCGGTTACGAGCAGTACTTC. Its translation is CATSRDLGSGYEQYF.

This clone was counted between two and nine times. A junction boundary mismatches the germline segment, possibly from a read error. The chain couples TRBV30 to TRBJ1-1; TRBD1 matches at 9 bases. The CDR3 totals 11 residues. Germline loops: CDR1 GTSNPN, CDR2 SVGIG (reference sequence). In DNA form, the CDR3 reads TGTGCCTGGGGGACAGGGTACACCGATTATTTT. It is translated as CAWGTGYTDYF.

V and J are TRBV27 and TRBJ2-1; 9 bases agree with TRBD2. The CDR3 loop spans 15 amino acids. The V gene end was trimmed by 3 bases and the J gene end by 3 bases; junction bases not matched to a gene: 3. Germline V gene data show CDR1 as MNHEY and CDR2 as SMNVEV (reference sequence). In nucleotides, the CDR3 is TGTGCCAGCAGTTTTAGCGGGGGTTTCTACAATGAGCAGTTCTTC. Its translation is CASSFSGGFYNEQFF.

The gene calls are TRBV2 and TRBJ2-3, with D tentatively TRBD2 (5 bases). The CDR3 loop spans 13 amino acids. Per germline, CDR1 SNHLY and CDR2 FYNNEI. Trimming cost V 5 bases and J 6 bases, with 12 bases left between them. This CDR3 is CASSPGERDTQYF. The CDR3 coding sequence is TGTGCCAGCAGTCCCGGGGAGAGGGATACGCAGTATTTT.

This clone was seen a few times. The genes are TRBV30 and TRBJ1-5, with 8 bases lining up with TRBD1. V dropped 4 bases and J dropped 4; count of bases not matched to a gene: 0. The CDR3 has 12 residues. CDR1 is GTSNPN and CDR2 is SVGIG in the germline V gene (reference sequence). The CDR3 spells CAWNRGNQPQHF. The CDR3 coding sequence is TGTGCCTGGAACAGGGGGAATCAGCCCCAGCATTTT.

CDR3 coding DNA: TGTGCCAGCAGCAGCCTAGCGCGATACGAGCAGTACTTC. Translated: CASSSLARYEQYF. This chain joins TRBV11-2 and TRBJ2-7, with D possibly being TRBD2 (6 bases). Germline values: CDR1 SGHAT, CDR2 FQNNGV. V lost 5 bases and J lost 4, with 12 bases in between. This CDR3 contains 13 residues. Full variable domain (outside the CDR3, taken from reference TRBV11-2 and TRBJ2-7): EAGVAQSPRYKIIEKRQSVAFWCNPISGHATLYWYQQILGQGPKLLIQFQNNGVVDDSQLPKDRFSAERLKGVDSTLKIQPAKLEDSAVYLCASSSLARYEQYFGPGTRLTVT.